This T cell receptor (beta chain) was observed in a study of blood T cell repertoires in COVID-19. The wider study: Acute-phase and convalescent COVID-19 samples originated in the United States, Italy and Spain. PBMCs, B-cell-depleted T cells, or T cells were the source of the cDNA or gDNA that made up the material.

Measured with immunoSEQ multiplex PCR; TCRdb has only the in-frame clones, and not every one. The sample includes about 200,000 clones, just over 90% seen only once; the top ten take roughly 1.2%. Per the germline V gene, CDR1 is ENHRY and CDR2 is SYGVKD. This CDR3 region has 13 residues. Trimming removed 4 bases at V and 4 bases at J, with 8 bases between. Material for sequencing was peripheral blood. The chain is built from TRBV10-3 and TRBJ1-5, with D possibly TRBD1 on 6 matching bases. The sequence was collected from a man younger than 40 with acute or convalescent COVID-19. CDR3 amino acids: CAISGQENQPQHF. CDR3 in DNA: TGTGCCATCAGTGGACAGGAAAATCAGCCCCAGCATTTT.